This T cell receptor (beta chain) came from a study of blood T cells in healthy people across ages. This clonotype was seen a few times. Deletions cut 8 bases from V and 3 bases from J, with 14 bases between. Germline values: CDR1 MNHEY, CDR2 SMNVEV (reference sequence). This CDR3 has 14 residues. Combining a sample-barcoded 5' primer with a J-beta primer mix, a second PCR ran for 7 to 11 cycles. TCRdb called the 5' RACE reads again in MiXCR, with one record for every CDR3 protein. This table has 600,000 to 800,000 distinct CDR3 sequences, approximately 52% appearing once. Sample: blood. This clonotype was obtained from a woman of 80 years or more in good health. The chain employs TRBV27 and TRBJ1-3; D might be TRBD1 (6 bases). This chain's CDR3 is CASSRGVGGNTIYF. For the CDR3, the DNA is TGTGCCAGCTCCAGGGGCGTAGGTGGAAACACCATATATTTT.